The present TCR beta chain was sequenced within a study of shared clonotypes between healthy human individuals. Overall study context: CD4 naive and CD4 memory each took three plates per donor, while CD8 naive took two and CD8 memory one. General study findings and limits: The naive CD4 repertoires of a few donors were compared, and roughly 5% of clonotypes were shared. As a rule, naive subsets had a larger estimated richness than memory subsets.

Germline V lookup: CDR1 SGHTA, CDR2 FQGNSA. CDR3 size: 16 residues. The V and J ends lost 4 bases and 10 bases, in that order; junction bases with no gene match: 10. It was across several immunoSEQ plates that each subset's genomic DNA was evenly split. The data were produced by immunoSEQ multiplex PCR, yet TCRdb's version contains in-frame clones alone and is incomplete. The sample shows roughly 2.5 million clones, around 90% of them seen only once. For this clone: Antigen: not known.

This clonotype originated in a man between 18 and 29 years old in good health. The genes are TRBV7-2 and TRBJ2-1; 13 nucleotides agree with TRBD2. The sequenced sample was naive CD4+ T cells sorted from blood. Subset here: CD45RA+ positively selected. The CDR3 DNA is TGTGCCAGCAGCTCTTGGACTAGCGGGAGTTGGTACGAGCAGTTCTTC. Its protein is CASSSWTSGSWYEQFF. The variable domain in full, with the rest retrieved from reference TRBV7-2 and TRBJ2-1, is GAGVSQSPSNKVTEKGKDVELRCDPISGHTALYWYRQSLGQGLEFLIYFQGNSAPDKSGLPSDRFSAERTGGSVSTLTIQRTQQEDSAVYLCASSSWTSGSWYEQFFGPGTRLTVL.